A single sample is the source of the 30 T cell receptor beta chains below, sequenced in a study of shared clonotypes between healthy human individuals. TCRdb's table, derived via immunoSEQ multiplex PCR, lists solely in-frame clones and lacks some. The table shows around 1.6 million clones, with 98% occurring only once. The sequencing input was naive CD4+ T cells sorted from blood. Subset denoted: CD45RA+ positively selected. The receptors here all came from a man between 25 and 39 years old in good health.

This rearrangement joins TRBV4-2 to TRBJ2-2; 8 bases map to TRBD2. With 1 base clipped from V and 6 bases from J, the junction kept 7 bases outside the gene matches. This CDR3 has 16 residues. Per the germline V gene, CDR1 is LGHNA and CDR2 is YNFKEQ. CDR3 sequence: CASSQAGSGISGELFF. CDR3 DNA: TGTGCCAGCAGCCAAGCAGGTAGCGGGATATCCGGGGAGCTGTTTTTT.

This clone was observed a single time. The chain combines TRBV5-5 with TRBJ1-2; a weak D match, TRBD1 (5 bases). The CDR3 has 14 amino acids. The germline V gene has CDR1 SGHKS and CDR2 YYEKEE (reference sequence). V gave up 3 bases and J gave up 6 bases, with 15 bases separating them. The CDR3 coding sequence is TGTGCCAGCAGCTCCCGACTAGGGGTTGATGGCTACACCTTC. The encoded protein is CASSSRLGVDGYTF.

The J gene is TRBJ2-3, the V gene TRBV4-1; D may be TRBD1 (5 bases). Trimming stripped 5 bases from V and 6 bases from J, with 12 bases between. CDR3 length: 13 amino acids. Germline V gives CDR1 MGHRA, CDR2 YSYEKL. CDR3 in DNA: TGCGCCAGCAGCAACATAGGGGCGGATACGCAGTATTTT. It encodes CASSNIGADTQYF.

The gene calls are TRBV7-3 and TRBJ2-7, with D perhaps matching TRBD2 (6 bases). The germline gives CDR1 SGHTA, CDR2 FQGTGA. The V and J ends lost 5 bases and 4 bases respectively, with 12 bases between them. The CDR3 covers 13 residues. This CDR3 reads CASSAMGGYEQYF. The DNA for the CDR3 is TGTGCCAGCAGCGCAATGGGGGGATACGAGCAGTACTTC. Using reference TRBV7-3 and TRBJ2-7 for the parts outside the CDR3, the full variable domain is GAGVSQTPSNKVTEKGKYVELRCDPISGHTALYWYRQSLGQGPEFLIYFQGTGAADDSGLPNDRFFAVRPEGSVSTLKIQRTERGDSAVYLCASSAMGGYEQYFGPGTRLTVT.

The V and J genes are TRBV18 and TRBJ2-5; D unclear. CDR1 is KGHSH, CDR2 LQKENI, per germline. Trimming left V 1 base short and J 2 bases short, with 14 bases between. The CDR3 has 16 amino acids. DNA of the CDR3: TGTGCCAGCTCACCACTTCAGGCAGGCAAACAAGAGACCCAGTACTTC. Translated: CASSPLQAGKQETQYF.

V usage is TRBV19 and J usage is TRBJ2-7; D is possibly TRBD1 (5 bases). Trimming pared 4 bases from V and 1 base from J, leaving 11 bases between. This CDR3 region has 14 residues. Looked up from germline, CDR1 is LNHDA and CDR2 is SQIVND (reference sequence). In nucleotides, the CDR3 is TGTGCCAGTAGTACCGTGGGGCCATCCTACGAGCAGTACTTC. It is translated as CASSTVGPSYEQYF.

This clone appeared once. The V call is TRBV6-4, the J call TRBJ2-1; 7 nucleotides align to TRBD1. The germline V gene encodes CDR1 MRHNA and CDR2 SNTAGT. Trimming removed 5 bases from V and 1 base from J; junction bases left unmatched: 5. CDR3 length: 15 residues. This CDR3 is CASSRDRLSYNEQFF. DNA of the CDR3: TGTGCCAGCAGTAGGGACAGACTGTCCTACAATGAGCAGTTCTTC.

This chain connects TRBV5-1 to TRBJ2-5; TRBD1 might be the D (5 bases). The CDR3 runs to 17 residues. Germline V gene data show CDR1 as SGHRS and CDR2 as YFSETQ. Between the trimmed V and J ends, which lost 4 bases and 5 bases, there was a span of 24 bases. CDR3 sequence reads: CASSRASGMSYGETQYF. The CDR3 nucleotides read TGCGCCAGCAGCCGAGCATCAGGGATGTCCTATGGGGAGACCCAGTACTTC.

This rearrangement joins TRBV7-9 to TRBJ2-1, with a tentative D call TRBD1 (6 bases). Germline loops: CDR1 SEHNR, CDR2 FQNEAQ (reference sequence). V lost 4 bases and J lost 6, with 13 bases in between. CDR3 size: 14 residues. The CDR3 sequence is CASSYRLGGNEQFF. The CDR3 region has the DNA TGTGCCAGCAGCTACCGCCTAGGGGGCAATGAGCAGTTCTTC.

The CDR3 DNA reads TGTGCCAGCATCCCCCGGGGCGCGACTGACACTGAAGCTTTCTTT. This translates into CASIPRGATDTEAFF. The chain has TRBV11-1 and TRBJ1-1, with D maybe TRBD1 (5 bases). V shed 7 bases and J shed 3 bases, with 18 bases lying between them. This CDR3 comprises 15 residues. Germline lookup yields CDR1 SGHAT and CDR2 FQDESV (reference sequence).

This chain uses TRBV7-8 with TRBJ1-1, with D unclear. This CDR3 has 13 residues. The V end lost 0 bases, the J end lost 3 bases, and 5 bases lay between the germline ends. Germline loops: CDR1 SGHVS, CDR2 FQNEAQ. CDR3 sequence (DNA): TGTGCCAGCAGCTTAGCCTTGGACACTGAAGCTTTCTTT. As protein: CASSLALDTEAFF. The entire variable domain, with the rest obtained from reference TRBV7-8 and TRBJ1-1, is as follows: GAGVSQSPRYKVAKRGQDVALRCDPISGHVSLFWYQQALGQGPEFLTYFQNEAQLDKSGLPSDRFFAERPEGSVSTLKIQRTQQEDSAVYLCASSLALDTEAFFGQGTRLTVV.

The CDR3 sequence is CASSLRQAGNTIYF. CDR3 DNA sequence: TGTGCCAGCAGCTTAAGACAGGCTGGAAACACCATATATTTT. The chain combines TRBV5-6 with TRBJ1-3, with D perhaps TRBD1 (6 bases). The V gene's germline CDR1 is SGHDT and CDR2 YYEEEE. Trimming took off 2 bases at V and 2 bases at J, with 8 bases between the two ends. CDR3 length: 14 residues.

The V and J genes are TRBV4-1 and TRBJ1-1; D ambiguous. Deletions cut 3 bases from V and 3 bases from J, with 11 bases between. From germline, CDR1 is MGHRA and CDR2 YSYEKL. The CDR3 length is 14 residues. CDR3 nucleotide sequence: TGCGCCAGCAGCCATTTAAATAGGTACACTGAAGCTTTCTTT. Encoded protein: CASSHLNRYTEAFF.

This clone was detected once. This chain joins TRBV28 and TRBJ2-4; 7 nucleotides line up with TRBD2. Trimming at V came to 5 bases and at J to 1 base, leaving 2 bases not matched to a gene. The V gene's germline CDR1 is MDHEN and CDR2 SYDVKM. The CDR3 contains 14 residues. The CDR3 nucleotides read TGTGCCAGCAGTCCAGCGGGGGCCAAAAACATTCAGTACTTC. It specifies CASSPAGAKNIQYF.

The chain employs TRBV5-1 and TRBJ2-1, with no clear D. The CDR3 consists of 15 residues. V was cut by 5 bases and J by 3 bases, with 15 bases left in between. Per the germline V gene, CDR1 is SGHRS and CDR2 is YFSETQ. The CDR3 loop is CASRQWISDYNEQFF. In DNA, the CDR3 is TGCGCCAGCAGACAGTGGATCTCTGACTACAATGAGCAGTTCTTC.

The chain joins TRBV7-9 to TRBJ2-1, with D unclear. This CDR3 is 13 amino acids long. Trimming cost V 7 bases and J 0 bases, with 7 bases left between them. Germline loops: CDR1 SEHNR, CDR2 FQNEAQ (reference sequence). CDR3 DNA sequence: TGTGCCAGCAATCCAAGCTCCTACAATGAGCAGTTCTTC. It codes for CASNPSSYNEQFF.

The genes are TRBV29-1 and TRBJ2-3; 8 bases are a match to TRBD2. Germline CDR1 SQVTM, CDR2 ANQGSEA. The CDR3 sequence is 15 residues long. V dropped 4 bases and J dropped 0; count of bases not matched to a gene: 6. In nucleotides, the CDR3 is TGCAGCGTTGTCCTAGCGGGTTCTAGCACAGATACGCAGTATTTT. Encoded protein: CSVVLAGSSTDTQYF.

The chain is built from TRBV2 and TRBJ2-7; 9 positions agree with TRBD2. J lost 7 bases, V lost 4 bases, and 17 bases had no gene match. Germline V CDR1 and CDR2: SNHLY, FYNNEI. The CDR3 totals 17 residues. Written as DNA, the CDR3 is TGTGCCAGCAGTGCAACCCCAACTAGCGGGCCACCGAGGGAGCAGTACTTC. Residues: CASSATPTSGPPREQYF. Full variable domain (missing parts from reference TRBV2 and TRBJ2-7): EPEVTQTPSHQVTQMGQEVILRCVPISNHLYFYWYRQILGQKVEFLVSFYNNEISEKSEIFDDQFSVERPDGSNFTLKIRSTKLEDSAMYFCASSATPTSGPPREQYFGPGTRLTVT.

This clone was recorded once. CDR3 nucleotides: TGTGCCACCAGCAGATCCCGGTGGGAAGGCTCCTACGAGCAGTACTTC. It codes for CATSRSRWEGSYEQYF. This chain joins TRBV15 and TRBJ2-7, with no clear D. V was pared by 2 bases and J by 0 bases, with 14 bases between. The CDR3 totals 16 residues. The germline gives CDR1 LNHNV, CDR2 YYDKDF (reference sequence). Supplemented by reference TRBV15 and TRBJ2-7, the full variable domain reads DAMVIQNPRYQVTQFGKPVTLSCSQTLNHNVMYWYQQKSSQAPKLLFHYYDKDFNNEADTPDNFQSRRPNTSFCFLDIRSPGLGDTAMYLCATSRSRWEGSYEQYFGPGTRLTVT.

The chain links TRBV7-9 to TRBJ2-7; TRBD2 aligns across 14 bases. From germline, CDR1 is SEHNR and CDR2 FQNEAQ (reference sequence). Unmatched junction bases numbered 3, after V lost 8 bases and J lost 6 bases. CDR3 length: 13 amino acids. CDR3 in DNA: TGTGCCAGCGGGACTAGCGGGAGTGTCGAGCAGTACTTC. Amino acids: CASGTSGSVEQYF. Variable domain in full (rest from reference TRBV7-9 and TRBJ2-7): DTGVSQNPRHKITKRGQNVTFRCDPISEHNRLYWYRQTLGQGPEFLTYFQNEAQLEKSRLLSDRFSAERPKGSFSTLEIQRTEQGDSAMYLCASGTSGSVEQYFGPGTRLTVT.

As to this clone: The sample contains more than one DNA sequence encoding this CDR3. The chain couples TRBV7-2 to TRBJ2-7; no clear D gene. Trimming shortened V by 1 base and J by 4 bases, and 5 bases separated the two germline ends. Per the germline V gene, CDR1 is SGHTA and CDR2 is FQGNSA. The CDR3 has 12 amino acids. The CDR3 sequence is CASSLGSYEQYF. CDR3 nucleotides: TGTGCCAGCAGCTTAGGCAGTTACGAGCAGTACTTC.

The chain joins TRBV15 to TRBJ2-3; 10 bases agree with TRBD2. Germline CDR1 and CDR2: LNHNV and YYDKDF (reference sequence). Unmatched junction bases numbered 6, after V lost 1 base and J lost 2 bases. The CDR3 length is 17 residues. The CDR3 DNA sequence: TGTGCCACCAGCAGAGTTGCTAGCGGGAGCCTCACAGATACGCAGTATTTT. Translation: CATSRVASGSLTDTQYF.

As DNA, the CDR3 is TGTGCCAGCCAGTTCCCAACTAATGAAAAACTGTTTTTT. Protein: CASQFPTNEKLFF. This sequence joins TRBV28 and TRBJ1-4; D is unresolved. This CDR3 has 13 amino acids. With 8 bases removed from V and 0 bases from J, the gap between germline ends came to 7 bases. The V gene's germline CDR1 is MDHEN and CDR2 SYDVKM.

The V gene is TRBV9, the J gene TRBJ2-1; 8 bases line up with TRBD2. Looked up from germline, CDR1 is SGDLS and CDR2 is YYNGEE. The CDR3 covers 14 residues. V shed 2 bases and J 9 bases; nucleotides not matched to a gene: 7. The CDR3 spells CASSVDPGLGEQFF. The CDR3 DNA reads TGTGCCAGCAGCGTCGATCCGGGACTAGGTGAGCAGTTCTTC.

As to this clone: This sample also contains other DNA sequences that code for the same CDR3. This CDR3 is CASSRGGSSYNEQFF. CDR3 bases: TGTGCCAGCAGCCGAGGCGGGAGCTCCTACAATGAGCAGTTCTTC. V usage is TRBV7-9 and J usage is TRBJ2-1, with TRBD2 matching 7 bases. This CDR3 comprises 15 residues. The V and J ends lost 5 bases and 0 bases, in that order; junction bases with no gene match: 4. The V gene's germline CDR1 is SEHNR and CDR2 FQNEAQ (reference sequence).

V is TRBV18 and J is TRBJ2-5, with unresolved D. The CDR3 loop spans 12 amino acids. V was shortened by 4 bases and J by 0 bases, with 3 bases between the two germline ends. CDR1 is KGHSH and CDR2 is LQKENI in the germline V gene. Written as DNA, the CDR3 is TGTGCCAGCTCACTTAACCAAGAGACCCAGTACTTC. It translates to CASSLNQETQYF.

The chain employs TRBV6-1 and TRBJ2-5, with a tentative D call TRBD1 (6 bases). V lost 6 bases, J lost 1 base, and 9 bases lay in between. CDR1 MNHNS and CDR2 SASEGT come from the germline V gene. The CDR3 consists of 13 residues. Here the CDR3 reads CASSEGVQETQYF. The CDR3 DNA reads as TGTGCCAGCAGCGAGGGGGTCCAAGAGACCCAGTACTTC.

This chain links TRBV28 with TRBJ2-2; 9 bases are shared with TRBD2. Germline V CDR1 and CDR2: MDHEN, SYDVKM. The J segment lost 7 bases and the V segment lost 6 bases, leaving 24 bases of the junction unmatched. CDR3 length equals 20 residues. CDR3 coding DNA: TGTGCCAGCAGAGGGGGCCCTCGAAGGCGGGAGGGCCGGAACGGCGGGGAGCTGTTTTTT. Protein: CASRGGPRRREGRNGGELFF.

The CDR3 region has the DNA TGTGCCAGCAGCGTCTCAGGGGGCGGAAACACCATATATTTT. This codes for CASSVSGGGNTIYF. The chain has TRBV9 and TRBJ1-3, with 8 bases lining up with TRBD1. Germline values: CDR1 SGDLS, CDR2 YYNGEE. V gave up 2 bases and J gave up 4 bases; unmatched junction bases: 2. This CDR3 region has 14 residues.

The chain joins TRBV6-5 to TRBJ2-7, with TRBD2 matching over 7 bases. The germline gives CDR1 MNHEY, CDR2 SVGAGI. The J segment lost 0 bases and the V segment lost 8 bases, leaving 7 bases of the junction unmatched. This CDR3 is built from 14 residues. The CDR3 DNA reads TGTGCCAGCGGGGGGAGGGGCGGCTCCTACGAGCAGTACTTC. This codes for CASGGRGGSYEQYF.